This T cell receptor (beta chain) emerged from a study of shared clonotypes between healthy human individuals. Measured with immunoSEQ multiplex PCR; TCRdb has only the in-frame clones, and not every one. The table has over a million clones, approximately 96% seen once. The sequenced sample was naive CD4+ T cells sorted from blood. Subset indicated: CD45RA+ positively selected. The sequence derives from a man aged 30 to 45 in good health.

CDR3 loop: CASSQGAQVGTQYF. CDR3 in DNA: TGCGCCAGCAGCCAAGGGGCCCAGGTGGGGACCCAGTACTTC. The rearrangement links TRBV4-3 to TRBJ2-5; no definite D call. This CDR3 contains 14 residues. The V end lost 1 base, the J end lost 7 bases, and 13 bases lay between the germline ends. CDR1 is LGHNA, CDR2 YSLEER, per germline.